The rows below give T cell receptor beta chains drawn from one sample of a study of blood T cell repertoires in COVID-19. Clones were read by immunoSEQ multiplex PCR, and TCRdb kept only the in-frame ones, dropping some. The table lists a few hundred thousand clones, 87% of them singletons, with roughly 7.1% in the top ten. The sample was PBMCs or T cells enriched from blood (not recorded which). These receptors all stem from a young man in a cohort exposed to, infected with or recovered from COVID-19 (not recorded which). Both conserved end residues are part of each CDR3. D genes are given only for firm matches. Clone size is given for some rows only: seen once, a few or many times, or a class if the clone is expanded.

cdr3_aa: CASSRADRVLFF
cdr3_nt: TGTGCCAGCAGCCGGGCTGACAGGGTATTATTCTTT
d_call: TRBD1
j_call: TRBJ1-1
v_call: TRBV5-6
clone_size: NA

cdr3_aa: CATGDSNGYTF
cdr3_nt: TGTGCCACCGGGGACAGCAATGGCTACACCTTC
d_call: TRBD1
j_call: TRBJ1-2
v_call: TRBV10-3
clone_size: few

cdr3_aa: CASLSGVASGGTQYF
cdr3_nt: TGTGCCAGCCTGTCAGGGGTGGCGAGTGGGGGGACCCAGTACTTC
d_call: NA
j_call: TRBJ2-5
v_call: TRBV7-9
clone_size: NA

cdr3_aa: CASSGEANEKLFF
cdr3_nt: TGTGCCAGCAGTGGTGAGGCCAATGAAAAACTGTTTTTT
d_call: NA
j_call: TRBJ1-4
v_call: TRBV2
clone_size: NA

cdr3_aa: CASGRQGAAGYTF
cdr3_nt: TGTGCCAGCGGCAGACAGGGGGCGGCTGGCTACACCTTC
d_call: TRBD1
j_call: TRBJ1-2
v_call: TRBV7-9
clone_size: NA

cdr3_aa: CASLRALTDLYGYTF
cdr3_nt: TGTGCCAGCCTACGCGCCCTGACAGACCTCTATGGCTACACCTTC
d_call: NA
j_call: TRBJ1-2
v_call: TRBV6-5
clone_size: NA

cdr3_aa: CATSSYQGEDTEAFF
cdr3_nt: TGTGCCACCAGCAGTTACCAGGGGGAGGACACTGAAGCTTTCTTT
d_call: TRBD1
j_call: TRBJ1-1
v_call: TRBV15
clone_size: once

cdr3_aa: CASSSRQGPYNEQFF
cdr3_nt: TGTGCCAGCAGCTCGAGACAGGGTCCCTACAATGAGCAGTTCTTC
d_call: TRBD1
j_call: TRBJ2-1
v_call: TRBV5-6
clone_size: NA

cdr3_aa: CASTEGQGISPLHF
cdr3_nt: TGTGCCAGCACCGAGGGACAGGGAATTTCACCCCTCCACTTT
d_call: TRBD1
j_call: TRBJ1-6
v_call: TRBV2
clone_size: NA

cdr3_aa: CASSHLLAGTTVRANYGYTF
cdr3_nt: TGTGCCAGCAGCCACCTCTTAGCCGGGACAACAGTACGAGCTAACTATGGCTACACCTTC
d_call: NA
j_call: TRBJ1-2
v_call: TRBV9
clone_size: NA

cdr3_aa: CATSDLTSGSVIGELFF
cdr3_nt: TGTGCCACCAGTGATTTGACTAGCGGGAGCGTAATCGGGGAGCTGTTTTTT
d_call: TRBD2
j_call: TRBJ2-2
v_call: TRBV24-1
clone_size: once

cdr3_aa: CASSFRRSGGLTDTQYF
cdr3_nt: TGTGCCAGCAGTTTTCGTCGGTCGGGAGGGCTCACAGATACGCAGTATTTT
d_call: TRBD2
j_call: TRBJ2-3
v_call: TRBV28
clone_size: NA

cdr3_aa: CASSPGLPNQPQHF
cdr3_nt: TGTGCCAGCAGCCCGGGTCTTCCAAATCAGCCCCAGCATTTT
d_call: NA
j_call: TRBJ1-5
v_call: TRBV7-2
clone_size: NA

cdr3_aa: CASSTTFTTSGANVLTF
cdr3_nt: TGTGCCAGTAGTACTACCTTCACTACTTCTGGGGCCAACGTCCTGACTTTC
d_call: NA
j_call: TRBJ2-6
v_call: TRBV19
clone_size: NA

cdr3_aa: CASSLGLAGDADTQYF
cdr3_nt: TGTGCCAGCTCACTAGGACTAGCGGGAGACGCAGATACGCAGTATTTT
d_call: TRBD2
j_call: TRBJ2-3
v_call: TRBV18
clone_size: NA

cdr3_aa: CASSPPPGSGNTIYF
cdr3_nt: TGTGCCAGCAGCCCCCCCCCAGGGTCTGGAAACACCATATATTTT
d_call: NA
j_call: TRBJ1-3
v_call: TRBV28
clone_size: NA

cdr3_aa: CASSVVDSLTGETQYF
cdr3_nt: TGTGCCAGCAGCGTAGTAGACAGCCTTACCGGAGAGACCCAGTACTTC
d_call: NA
j_call: TRBJ2-5
v_call: TRBV9
clone_size: NA

cdr3_aa: CASGGRELFF
cdr3_nt: TGTGCCAGTGGGGGCCGGGAGCTGTTTTTT
d_call: NA
j_call: TRBJ2-2
v_call: TRBV2
clone_size: NA

cdr3_aa: CASRDGANEKLFF
cdr3_nt: TGTGCCAGCAGAGACGGGGCTAATGAAAAACTGTTTTTT
d_call: NA
j_call: TRBJ1-4
v_call: TRBV7-6
clone_size: NA

cdr3_aa: CASSQGSGPRGTQYF
cdr3_nt: TGTGCCAGCAGCCAAGGGTCGGGGCCCAGGGGGACCCAGTACTTC
d_call: NA
j_call: TRBJ2-5
v_call: TRBV3-1/TRBV3-2
clone_size: NA

cdr3_aa: CASSLGGAGVEQYF
cdr3_nt: TGTGCCAGCAGCTTAGGAGGAGCGGGAGTAGAGCAGTACTTC
d_call: TRBD2
j_call: TRBJ2-7
v_call: TRBV7-8
clone_size: NA

cdr3_aa: CATSDTFTPNRSDTQYF
cdr3_nt: TGTGCCACCAGTGATACCTTTACACCGAACCGGAGCGATACGCAGTATTTT
d_call: NA
j_call: TRBJ2-3
v_call: TRBV24-1
clone_size: once

cdr3_aa: CASSRRQGIDTQYF
cdr3_nt: TGTGCCAGCAGTCGCCGCCAGGGAATAGATACGCAGTATTTT
d_call: NA
j_call: TRBJ2-3
v_call: TRBV6-5
clone_size: NA

cdr3_aa: CASSVESVSYSYEQYF
cdr3_nt: TGTGCCAGCAGCGTAGAATCAGTCTCATACTCCTACGAGCAGTACTTC
d_call: NA
j_call: TRBJ2-7
v_call: TRBV9
clone_size: once

cdr3_aa: CASRRGNGVNTGELFF
cdr3_nt: TGCGCCAGCAGGCGGGGGAACGGCGTAAACACCGGGGAGCTGTTTTTT
d_call: TRBD2
j_call: TRBJ2-2
v_call: TRBV5-1
clone_size: NA

cdr3_aa: CASSLPGTAPTDTQYF
cdr3_nt: TGCGCCAGCAGCCTGCCCGGGACTGCACCCACAGATACGCAGTATTTT
d_call: NA
j_call: TRBJ2-3
v_call: TRBV5-1
clone_size: NA

cdr3_aa: CATSQGGSSYEQYF
cdr3_nt: TGTGCCACCTCACAGGGGGGAAGCTCCTACGAGCAGTACTTC
d_call: TRBD1
j_call: TRBJ2-7
v_call: TRBV27
clone_size: NA

cdr3_aa: CASSPGTGFSGANVLTF
cdr3_nt: TGTGCCAGCAGTCCCGGGACAGGGTTCTCTGGGGCCAACGTCCTGACTTTC
d_call: TRBD1
j_call: TRBJ2-6
v_call: TRBV6-6
clone_size: few

cdr3_aa: CASSVGGLAGPQETQYF
cdr3_nt: TGTGCCAGCAGCGTAGGGGGACTAGCGGGACCTCAAGAGACCCAGTACTTC
d_call: TRBD2
j_call: TRBJ2-5
v_call: TRBV9
clone_size: NA

cdr3_aa: CSVENVGQMQGYGYTF
cdr3_nt: TGCAGCGTTGAAAACGTCGGGCAGATGCAGGGCTATGGCTACACCTTC
d_call: NA
j_call: TRBJ1-2
v_call: TRBV29-1
clone_size: few

cdr3_aa: CASSISGSRNQPQHF
cdr3_nt: TGTGCCAGTAGTATATCGGGATCGCGCAATCAGCCCCAGCATTTT
d_call: NA
j_call: TRBJ1-5
v_call: TRBV19
clone_size: NA

cdr3_aa: CASTYKGQPIRREQYF
cdr3_nt: TGCGCCAGCACCTACAAGGGACAGCCGATACGTCGGGAGCAGTACTTC
d_call: TRBD1
j_call: TRBJ2-7
v_call: TRBV10-2
clone_size: NA

cdr3_aa: CASSVTGTEETQYF
cdr3_nt: TGTGCCAGCAGCGTTACCGGGACAGAAGAGACCCAGTACTTC
d_call: TRBD1
j_call: TRBJ2-5
v_call: TRBV9
clone_size: NA

cdr3_aa: CASRLLRTGQPQHF
cdr3_nt: TGTGCCAGCAGACTACTTCGAACGGGTCAGCCCCAGCATTTT
d_call: NA
j_call: TRBJ1-5
v_call: TRBV28
clone_size: NA

cdr3_aa: CASSKTTATGAWSSGANVLTF
cdr3_nt: TGTGCCAGCAGCAAAACAACTGCTACAGGGGCATGGAGCTCTGGGGCCAACGTCCTGACTTTC
d_call: NA
j_call: TRBJ2-6
v_call: TRBV21-1
clone_size: NA

cdr3_aa: CASSGPFSWGYTF
cdr3_nt: TGTGCCAGCTCCGGTCCATTTTCGTGGGGCTACACCTTC
d_call: NA
j_call: TRBJ1-2
v_call: TRBV6-5
clone_size: NA

cdr3_aa: CSASGAGFSYNEQFF
cdr3_nt: TGCAGTGCTAGTGGAGCAGGGTTCTCCTACAATGAGCAGTTCTTC
d_call: NA
j_call: TRBJ2-1
v_call: TRBV20-1
clone_size: NA

cdr3_aa: CASSESSSGDYNEQFF
cdr3_nt: TGTGCCAGCAGTGAATCTTCTAGCGGGGATTACAATGAGCAGTTCTTC
d_call: TRBD2
j_call: TRBJ2-1
v_call: TRBV6-1
clone_size: NA

cdr3_aa: CASSLQGSLLGIGNQPQHF
cdr3_nt: TGTGCCAGCAGCCTACAGGGGTCCCTTCTCGGTATAGGCAATCAGCCCCAGCATTTT
d_call: TRBD1
j_call: TRBJ1-5
v_call: TRBV28
clone_size: once

cdr3_aa: CASSLLGRGRGNTEAFF
cdr3_nt: TGTGCCAGCAGCTTATTGGGCAGGGGGCGCGGGAACACTGAAGCTTTCTTT
d_call: TRBD1
j_call: TRBJ1-1
v_call: TRBV11-2
clone_size: NA

cdr3_aa: CASSFQRQTGRGSYTF
cdr3_nt: TGTGCCAGCAGTTTTCAGCGTCAAACAGGGAGAGGAAGCTACACCTTC
d_call: NA
j_call: TRBJ1-2
v_call: TRBV28
clone_size: once

cdr3_aa: CASSQFSGRGYEQYF
cdr3_nt: TGCGCCAGCAGCCAATTTAGCGGGAGAGGGTACGAGCAGTACTTC
d_call: TRBD2
j_call: TRBJ2-7
v_call: TRBV4-1
clone_size: NA

cdr3_aa: CASRRGGTYNSPLHF
cdr3_nt: TGTGCCAGCCGGAGGGGGGGAACCTATAATTCACCCCTCCACTTT
d_call: NA
j_call: TRBJ1-6
v_call: TRBV28
clone_size: NA

cdr3_aa: CARSGWTSGRLLSSYNEQFF
cdr3_nt: TGTGCCAGAAGCGGCTGGACTAGCGGGAGGCTCCTAAGCTCCTACAATGAGCAGTTCTTC
d_call: TRBD2
j_call: TRBJ2-1
v_call: TRBV5-3
clone_size: NA

cdr3_aa: CASSVLRAGGHAGELFF
cdr3_nt: TGTGCCAGCAGCGTATTAAGGGCGGGAGGGCACGCCGGGGAGCTGTTTTTT
d_call: TRBD2
j_call: TRBJ2-2
v_call: TRBV9
clone_size: NA

cdr3_aa: CASGGTAGRNSPLHF
cdr3_nt: TGTGCCAGCGGGGGGACAGCCGGACGTAATTCACCCCTCCACTTT
d_call: TRBD1
j_call: TRBJ1-6
v_call: TRBV27
clone_size: NA

cdr3_aa: CASSFEGQGNSPLHF
cdr3_nt: TGTGCCAGCAGTTTCGAAGGACAGGGTAACTCACCCCTCCACTTT
d_call: TRBD1
j_call: TRBJ1-6
v_call: TRBV27
clone_size: NA

cdr3_aa: CASSYSDSNEKLFF
cdr3_nt: TGTGCCAGCAGTTACTCGGACTCTAATGAAAAACTGTTTTTT
d_call: NA
j_call: TRBJ1-4
v_call: TRBV6-5
clone_size: NA

cdr3_aa: CASSFEGASLRVFF
cdr3_nt: TGTGCCAGCAGTTTCGAGGGGGCCAGTCTTCGGGTGTTTTTT
d_call: TRBD1
j_call: TRBJ1-4
v_call: TRBV28
clone_size: NA

cdr3_aa: CATKQGNNQPQHF
cdr3_nt: TGTGCCACCAAACAGGGAAATAATCAGCCCCAGCATTTT
d_call: NA
j_call: TRBJ1-5
v_call: TRBV10-3
clone_size: NA

cdr3_aa: CASSPLDRVTEAFF
cdr3_nt: TGTGCCAGCAGTCCCTTGGACAGGGTTACTGAAGCTTTCTTT
d_call: TRBD1
j_call: TRBJ1-1
v_call: TRBV28
clone_size: NA

cdr3_aa: CASSQRNHWGTSGANVLTF
cdr3_nt: TGTGCCAGCAGCCAACGGAACCACTGGGGCACCTCTGGGGCCAACGTCCTGACTTTC
d_call: NA
j_call: TRBJ2-6
v_call: TRBV5-4
clone_size: once

cdr3_aa: CASSVGVENQPQHF
cdr3_nt: TGTGCCAGCAGCGTAGGGGTGGAGAATCAGCCCCAGCATTTT
d_call: NA
j_call: TRBJ1-5
v_call: TRBV9
clone_size: NA

cdr3_aa: CASHGPGIAGYNEQFF
cdr3_nt: TGTGCCAGCCACGGGCCGGGGATAGCGGGGTACAATGAGCAGTTCTTC
d_call: TRBD2
j_call: TRBJ2-1
v_call: TRBV5-5
clone_size: NA

cdr3_aa: CASSPSDRNTEAFF
cdr3_nt: TGTGCCAGCTCACCTTCGGACAGAAACACTGAAGCTTTCTTT
d_call: NA
j_call: TRBJ1-1
v_call: TRBV18
clone_size: NA

cdr3_aa: CASSFGTGGFEQYF
cdr3_nt: TGTGCCAGCAGCTTCGGGACAGGGGGCTTCGAGCAGTACTTC
d_call: TRBD1
j_call: TRBJ2-7
v_call: TRBV5-6
clone_size: NA

cdr3_aa: CASSVEEGARRETQYF
cdr3_nt: TGTGCCAGCAGCGTAGAAGAGGGGGCGCGGCGAGAGACCCAGTACTTC
d_call: TRBD1
j_call: TRBJ2-5
v_call: TRBV9
clone_size: NA

cdr3_aa: CASSAHRTSGSSYNEQFF
cdr3_nt: TGTGCCAGCAGCGCACATAGGACTAGCGGGAGCTCCTACAATGAGCAGTTCTTC
d_call: TRBD2
j_call: TRBJ2-1
v_call: TRBV7-2
clone_size: NA